This T cell receptor beta chain was sequenced during a study of blood T cell repertoires in COVID-19. The wider study: Samples of COVID-19 (acute and convalescent) were obtained from the United States, Italy and Spain. Sample material is recorded as cDNA or gDNA derived from T cells, B-cell-depleted T cells, or PBMCs.

CDR1 is KGHSH, CDR2 LQKENI, per germline. The junction had 0 bases not matched to a gene; V was cut back by 3 bases and J by 4 bases. The CDR3 loop spans 15 amino acids. Some clones are missing from TCRdb's copy, which holds only in-frame ones; the method was immunoSEQ multiplex PCR. The sample includes over 95,000 clones, around nine tenths of them seen just once. Material for sequencing was peripheral blood. This chain links TRBV18 with TRBJ2-2; 12 bases agree with TRBD2. This sequence was found in a human donor with acute or convalescent COVID-19. The donor label of this sample is uncertain. DNA for the CDR3: TGTGCCAGCTCACCGACTAGCGGGGGCACCGGGGAGCTGTTTTTT. Encoded protein: CASSPTSGGTGELFF.